This T cell receptor beta chain was found in a study of cytomegalovirus exposure and HLA in healthy donors. Primers included in the PCR were 60 Vbeta and 13 Jbeta primers. Some clones are missing from TCRdb's copy, which holds only in-frame ones; the method was immunoSEQ multiplex PCR. The sample comprises some 200,000 clones, 70% to 85% of which are singletons, and 1.7% rests with the top ten. In its sample, this clone was seen a few times. Germline V CDR1 and CDR2: SNHLY, FYNNEI. CDR3 size: 14 residues. V lost 5 bases, J lost 5 bases, and 3 bases stayed unmatched. The sequenced material came from PBMCs. The receptor's source is a man aged 50 to 59 in good health and CMV-seronegative. The V call is TRBV2, the J call TRBJ1-4, with TRBD1 identical over 9 bases. The DNA for the CDR3 is TGTGCCAGCAGTACCGGGACAGGGAATGAAAAACTGTTTTTT. It translates to CASSTGTGNEKLFF.